This T cell receptor (beta chain) was recorded in a study of T cells in Graves' hyperthyroidism and ophthalmopathy (dated 2019 in TCRdb). A note on the overall study: Peripheral blood samples were taken at initial diagnosis, before any treatment was given. To identify distinguishing TCR V-J signatures, a discovery cohort of some 99 patients was used, comprising 43 with Graves' ophthalmopathy and around 60 with stable Graves' hyperthyroidism. Whether ophthalmopathy could be predicted prospectively was tested in an independent validation cohort made up of under 20 hyperthyroidism patients plus 17 patients who later progressed to ophthalmopathy. The 100 discovery patients were randomly split 7:3 into training and test sets. Thyroid tissue and blood T-cell repertoires from about six Graves' hyperthyroidism patients were also compared in the study. After blood sampling, hyperthyroidism patients were treated with methimazole at a starting dose of 30 mg daily, and ophthalmopathy patients were treated with high-dose intravenous methylprednisolone. The paper reports TCR Vbeta CDR3 sequencing of roughly 140 peripheral blood samples: 43 ophthalmopathy, about 75 hyperthyroidism and approximately 17 progressor patients. General conclusions and limits of the study: During validation, the model predicted progression to ophthalmopathy a median of about 5.9 months ahead of onset, with around 70% sensitivity and 72.22% specificity. Sample size was not statistically predetermined, and blinding of investigators to group allocation was not performed. In cross-validation, a model built on a 13 V-J signature told ophthalmopathy apart from stable hyperthyroidism with 85% to 90% sensitivity and roughly 82% specificity, and in testing the same model reached 80%/75%. Most expanded thyroid clonotypes (frequency above 0.001) were also detected in blood, a finding suggesting that blood repertoires may reflect thyroid immune responses.

A distance of 11 bases separates the germline ends of V and J, which lose 0 bases and 12 bases respectively. Sequences PRHDT (CDR1) and FYEKMQ (CDR2) are obtained from the germline V gene (reference sequence). The CDR3 sequence holds 12 residues, the cysteine and phenylalanine included. The DNA shown is the 36-base CDR3, in frame from base 1. In the ophthalmopathy patients, disease was moderately to severely active, with a Clinical Activity Score of 3 or more, a NOSPECS grade of 4 or more, and a duration of less than 3 months. Any patient with an uncontrolled infection, another autoimmune disease, pregnancy or lactation was excluded. Diagnoses relied on clinical symptoms, serum thyroxine and TRAb, thyroid ultrasound and orbital computed tomography. PBMCs were separated from under 11 ml of fresh peripheral blood using Ficoll-Paque density gradient centrifugation. Total RNA was extracted using Trizol reagent, and RNA quality was assessed on an Agilent 2100 Bioanalyzer.

Amplification of TCR beta CDR3 regions was carried out from RNA transcripts. The TCR CDR3 was subjected to a first round of RT-PCR using the HTBI primer set and the Qiagen OneStep RT-PCR kit. The libraries were constructed in a second round of multiplex PCR and then size-selected and purified. Sequencing of the libraries was done on an Illumina HiSeq2000 using paired-end 100 bp reads. Under the source paper's analysis protocol: Raw data were processed with SOAPnuke, discarding reads with adapters, uncalled bases, mean Phred below 15, or no exact constant-primer or identifier match. High-quality paired reads were merged using COPE v1.2.5, and each unique nucleotide sequence was defined as a clonotype. MiTCR v1.1 was used to align the clonotypes against IMGT TRBV, TRBD and TRBJ reference segments. The analysis was restricted to V-J combinations with a frequency above 0.0001, which together covered around 99% of the repertoires. A TCS score was defined as the ratio between F50 (clonal expansion) and ExV (chaos), using BLOSUM62-based TCRdist between CDR3 peptides within each V-J. Welch's t-statistics and random forest reduced just over 500 V-J features to about 12, which were used in a naive Bayes classifier (R e1071). TCRdb reworked the public reads: Q25 trimming with fastp, MiXCR clone assembly, productive beta chains retained. Records with the same CDR3 protein are collapsed into one entry carrying the most frequent genes and DNA. TCRdb, rather than the study authors, made the V and J calls. The sample profile shows 490,000 or so distinct CDR3 sequences; about 22% of them were found once. Around 54% of the sample goes to the ten largest clones.

This clonotype was seen a handful of times. Its antigen is still unknown. Per-base quality was not reported, and no clone a single base away is much larger than it. The chain is made from TRBV13 and TRBJ2-5; no D gene call is confident. The sample taken for sequencing was blood. This receptor was obtained from a woman between 70 and 85 years old with Graves' ophthalmopathy. The sequence in DNA is TGTGCCAGCAGCTTAGGGCCCCCCAGGAAGTACTTC. Its translation reads: CASSLGPPRKYF.